The 5 T cell receptor beta chains below come from one sample, sequenced in a study of T cells after yellow fever vaccination. Each CDR3 protein is one row after TCRdb ran MiXCR on the 5' RACE reads. This table holds some 600,000 distinct CDR3 sequences, approximately 16% found once. This material consisted of PBMCs, taken more than 4 days after the first yellow fever vaccination. The receptors were gathered from a man aged 18 to 30 who received the YFV17D yellow fever vaccine.

This clonotype has more than one count but fewer than ten. The chain uses TRBV20-1 and TRBJ1-1; D ambiguous. The V gene's germline CDR1 is DFQATT and CDR2 SNEGSKA (reference sequence). This CDR3 is 13 amino acids long. In DNA form, the CDR3 reads TGCAGGGGTCTTAAAAGCATGAACACTGAAGCTTTCTTT. It encodes CRGLKSMNTEAFF.

The chain employs TRBV7-9 and TRBJ2-1; D is possibly TRBD1 (6 bases). The germline V gene has CDR1 SEHNR and CDR2 FQNEAQ (reference sequence). CDR3 size: 15 residues. V was pared by 5 bases and J by 4 bases, with 15 bases between. The CDR3 coding sequence is TGTGCCAGCAGCCCCCCCCCTACAGGGTACAATGAGCAGTTCTTC. It specifies CASSPPPTGYNEQFF.

This clonotype has only a few counts. The chain carries TRBV3-1 and TRBJ2-2; D is undetermined. V lost 5 bases to trimming and J lost 5 bases, with 12 bases between them. The CDR3 loop spans 14 amino acids. Looked up from germline, CDR1 is LGHDT and CDR2 is YNNKEL (reference sequence). The CDR3 coding sequence is TGTGCCAGCAGCACCGCCACCCGGACCGGGGAGCTGTTTTTT. Its translation: CASSTATRTGELFF.

This chain uses TRBV7-2 with TRBJ1-2, with TRBD1 as a possible D gene (5 bases). CDR1 and CDR2 (germline): SGHTA, FQGNSA. V lost 1 base, J lost 8 bases, and 23 bases lay in between. The CDR3 totals 17 residues. The CDR3 sequence is CASSLGTGTPELFGYTF. The CDR3 DNA reads as TGTGCCAGCAGCTTAGGCACCGGGACCCCCGAACTATTCGGCTACACCTTC.

This clonotype was picked up a small number of times. The DNA is left out, because the CDR3 cannot be placed on it with certainty; the CDR3 is given as TCRdb lists it. CDR3 region: CASSSTLGGANVLTF. This chain joins TRBV5-1 and TRBJ2-6. The CDR3 spans 15 residues, counting both ends. Per the germline V gene, CDR1 is SGHRS and CDR2 is YFSETQ.